The 13 T cell receptor beta chains listed next were all sequenced from one sample in a study of T cell responses to AZD1222 COVID-19 vaccine. Profiling relied on immunoSEQ multiplex PCR, and the TCRdb table lists in-frame clones only, not all of them. The data hold around 140,000 clones, with approximately 93% observed a single time. The specimen comprised peripheral blood, sampled on day 0 of AZD1222 vaccination. These receptors originate from an adult in good health.

Of note for this clone: The same CDR3 can be traced to other DNA sequences in this sample. V gene TRBV7-9 combines with J gene TRBJ1-1; D remains unclear. The V gene's germline CDR1 is SEHNR and CDR2 FQNEAQ (reference sequence). This CDR3 is 13 amino acids long. Trimming took 1 base from V and 2 from J, leaving 5 bases between them. The CDR3 reads CASSLGSNTEAFF. The CDR3 nucleotides read TGTGCCAGCAGCTTAGGTTCCAACACTGAAGCTTTCTTT. The entire variable domain, with the rest obtained from reference TRBV7-9 and TRBJ1-1, is as follows: DTGVSQNPRHKITKRGQNVTFRCDPISEHNRLYWYRQTLGQGPEFLTYFQNEAQLEKSRLLSDRFSAERPKGSFSTLEIQRTEQGDSAMYLCASSLGSNTEAFFGQGTRLTVV.

This sequence joins TRBV6-6 and TRBJ2-7; D may be TRBD2 (5 bases). The V gene's germline CDR1 is MNHNY and CDR2 SVGAGI (reference sequence). The CDR3 contains 17 residues. V lost 5 bases and J lost 3, with 23 bases in between. CDR3 amino acids: CASSHPVGWETNYEQYF. The CDR3 bases are TGTGCCAGCAGTCACCCTGTGGGCTGGGAGACGAACTACGAGCAGTACTTC.

The CDR3 DNA is TGTGCCATCAGTGAGTCCGGACTAGCGGGTTCCTACAATGAGCAGTTCTTC. Protein sequence: CAISESGLAGSYNEQFF. The gene calls are TRBV10-3 and TRBJ2-1; TRBD2 agrees at 11 bases. Trimming at V came to 0 bases and at J to 1 base, leaving 2 bases not matched to a gene. Germline values: CDR1 ENHRY, CDR2 SYGVKD. The CDR3 sequence is 17 residues long.

The chain has TRBV29-1 and TRBJ1-3, with D possibly being TRBD1 (6 bases). Trimming shortened V by 2 bases and J by 0 bases, and 8 bases separated the two germline ends. Germline lookup yields CDR1 SQVTM and CDR2 ANQGSEA. CDR3 length: 14 residues. Written as DNA, the CDR3 is TGCAGCGTTGAATCAGGGGACTCTGGAAACACCATATATTTT. Its protein is CSVESGDSGNTIYF.

The chain carries TRBV5-5 and TRBJ2-3, with 11 bases fitting TRBD2. The V gene's germline CDR1 is SGHKS and CDR2 YYEKEE (reference sequence). The CDR3 totals 15 residues. V dropped 1 base and J dropped 5; count of bases not matched to a gene: 3. CDR3 in DNA: TGTGCCAGCAGCTTGCACCTAGCGGGAGGAGATACGCAGTATTTT. This gives the protein CASSLHLAGGDTQYF.

The rearrangement uses TRBV19 and TRBJ1-6; possibly TRBD1 for D (6 bases). Germline V CDR1 and CDR2: LNHDA, SQIVND (reference sequence). This CDR3 has 15 amino acids. Trimming took 5 bases from V and 3 from J, leaving 11 bases between them. The CDR3: CASSGGQLYNSPLHF. As DNA, the CDR3 is TGTGCCAGTAGTGGGGGACAACTCTATAATTCACCCCTCCACTTT.

The chain uses TRBV7-9 and TRBJ2-1; D is uncertain. The CDR3 runs to 13 residues. The V end lost 1 base, the J end lost 1 base, and 2 bases lay between the germline ends. The germline V gene has CDR1 SEHNR and CDR2 FQNEAQ (reference sequence). This CDR3 reads CASSLGSYNEQFF. In DNA, the CDR3 is TGTGCCAGCAGCTTAGGTTCCTACAATGAGCAGTTCTTC. The full variable domain, rest sourced from reference TRBV7-9 and TRBJ2-1, is DTGVSQNPRHKITKRGQNVTFRCDPISEHNRLYWYRQTLGQGPEFLTYFQNEAQLEKSRLLSDRFSAERPKGSFSTLEIQRTEQGDSAMYLCASSLGSYNEQFFGPGTRLTVL.

The gene calls are TRBV9 and TRBJ2-5, with D possibly being TRBD2 (6 bases). The CDR3 is 14 amino acids. The germline V gene encodes CDR1 SGDLS and CDR2 YYNGEE. The ends were cut back, 0 bases at V and 7 bases at J, with 13 bases in the middle. This CDR3 reads CASSVAGMEGTQYF. The CDR3 DNA sequence: TGTGCCAGCAGCGTAGCGGGGATGGAGGGGACCCAGTACTTC.

The chain links TRBV5-6 to TRBJ2-1; 7 bases map to TRBD2. V lost 3 bases to trimming and J lost 2 bases; unmatched junction nucleotides: 8. The CDR3 contains 16 residues. In germline, CDR1 is SGHDT, CDR2 YYEEEE. As DNA, the CDR3 is TGTGCCAGCAGCTCACCCCTAGCGGATGCCTACAATGAGCAGTTCTTC. Amino acids: CASSSPLADAYNEQFF.

V gene TRBV5-1 combines with J gene TRBJ1-6; D unclear. The CDR3 length is 13 residues. V lost 0 bases and J 8 bases, leaving 6 bases between the germline ends. The germline V gene encodes CDR1 SGHRS and CDR2 YFSETQ. The CDR3 is CASSLVEDSPLHF. CDR3 nucleotide sequence: TGCGCCAGCAGCTTGGTGGAGGATTCACCCCTCCACTTT.

The chain recombines TRBV5-4 with TRBJ2-7; D is uncertain. The CDR3 consists of 13 residues. Per germline, CDR1 SGHNT and CDR2 YYREEE (reference sequence). Trimming shortened V by 0 bases and J by 3 bases, and 7 bases separated the two germline ends. For the CDR3, the DNA is TGTGCCAGCAGCTTGGTCGGAAACTACGAGCAGTACTTC. Encoded protein: CASSLVGNYEQYF.

The chain recombines TRBV7-3 with TRBJ2-1, with 8 nucleotides matching TRBD2. V was clipped by 1 base and J by 9 bases; unmatched bases: 11. CDR3 length equals 16 residues. The germline V gene encodes CDR1 SGHTA and CDR2 FQGTGA. The CDR3 DNA is TGTGCCAGCAGCTTAAGCTCCAGCGGGAGCACGGGTGAGCAGTTCTTC. Translating gives CASSLSSSGSTGEQFF.

The V and J genes are TRBV28 and TRBJ1-1; 8 bases fit TRBD1. The CDR3 is made up of 15 amino acids. CDR1 is MDHEN, CDR2 SYDVKM, per germline. After removal of 8 bases from V and 2 bases from J, the junction contained 10 bases not matched to a gene. Written as DNA, the CDR3 is TGTGCCAGCGCACAATGGCAGGGGGCAAACACTGAAGCTTTCTTT. Residues: CASAQWQGANTEAFF. Variable domain in full (rest from reference TRBV28 and TRBJ1-1): DVKVTQSSRYLVKRTGEKVFLECVQDMDHENMFWYRQDPGLGLRLIYFSYDVKMKEKGDIPEGYSVSREKKERFSLILESASTNQTSMYLCASAQWQGANTEAFFGQGTRLTVV.